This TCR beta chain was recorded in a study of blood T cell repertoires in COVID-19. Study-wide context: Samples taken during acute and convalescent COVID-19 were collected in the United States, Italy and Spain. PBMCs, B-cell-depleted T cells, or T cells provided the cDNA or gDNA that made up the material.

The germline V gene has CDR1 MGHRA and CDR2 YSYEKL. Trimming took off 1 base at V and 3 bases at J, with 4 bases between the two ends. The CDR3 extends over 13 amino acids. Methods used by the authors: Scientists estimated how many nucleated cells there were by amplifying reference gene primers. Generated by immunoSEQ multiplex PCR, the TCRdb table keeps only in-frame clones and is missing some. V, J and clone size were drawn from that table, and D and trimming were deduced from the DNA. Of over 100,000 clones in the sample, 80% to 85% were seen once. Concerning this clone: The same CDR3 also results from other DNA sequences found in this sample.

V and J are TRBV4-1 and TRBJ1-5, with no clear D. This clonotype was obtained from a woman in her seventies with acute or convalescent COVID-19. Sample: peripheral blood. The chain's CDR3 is CASSQGLNQPQHF. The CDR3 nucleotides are TGCGCCAGCAGCCAAGGGCTCAATCAGCCCCAGCATTTT.